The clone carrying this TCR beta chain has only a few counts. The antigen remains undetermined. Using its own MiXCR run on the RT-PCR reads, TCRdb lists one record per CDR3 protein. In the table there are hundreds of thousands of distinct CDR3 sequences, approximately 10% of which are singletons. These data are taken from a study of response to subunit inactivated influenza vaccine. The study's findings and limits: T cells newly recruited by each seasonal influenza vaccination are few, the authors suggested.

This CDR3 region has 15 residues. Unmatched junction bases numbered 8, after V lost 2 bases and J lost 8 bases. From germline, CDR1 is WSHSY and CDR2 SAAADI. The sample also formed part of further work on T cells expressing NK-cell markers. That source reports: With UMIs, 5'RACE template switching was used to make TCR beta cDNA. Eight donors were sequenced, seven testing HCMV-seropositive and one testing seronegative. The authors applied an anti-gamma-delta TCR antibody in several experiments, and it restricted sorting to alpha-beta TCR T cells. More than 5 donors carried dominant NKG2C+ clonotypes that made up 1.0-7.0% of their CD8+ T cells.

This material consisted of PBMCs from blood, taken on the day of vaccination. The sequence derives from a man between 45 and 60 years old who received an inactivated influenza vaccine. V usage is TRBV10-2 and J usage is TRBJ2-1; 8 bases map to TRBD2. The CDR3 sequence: CASSEVAGGPYEQFF. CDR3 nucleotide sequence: TGCGCCAGCAGTGAGGTGGCGGGAGGCCCCTATGAGCAGTTCTTC.